This TCR beta chain was obtained from a study of blood T cells in healthy people across ages. Together with a sample-barcoded 5' primer, a J-beta primer mix was included in a second PCR lasting about 6 to 12 cycles. TCRdb reanalysed the 5' RACE reads using MiXCR and keeps one entry per CDR3 protein. The sample shows around 400,000 distinct CDR3 sequences, more than 45% of them seen only once. Study-level results: Donor CMV infection status was unknown, possibly confounding age-related changes in expanded clonotypes.

As concerns this clonotype: The antigen is unknown.

Sequencing was carried out using blood. The sequence came from a man aged 60 to 75 in good health.

CDR3 sequence (DNA): TGTGCCAGCAGGCGGGACAGCCTCAACAAGTGGGAGACCCAGTACTTC. Translation: CASRRDSLNKWETQYF. The chain couples TRBV6-1 to TRBJ2-5; possibly TRBD1 for D (7 bases). CDR1 MNHNS and CDR2 SASEGT come from the germline V gene. This CDR3 is 16 amino acids long. The germline V and J ends were trimmed by 6 bases and 5 bases, with 22 bases remaining between them.